This TCR beta chain was documented in a study of T cells in Graves' hyperthyroidism and ophthalmopathy. There are 15 residues in the CDR3. CDR1 and CDR2 from the germline V gene are SNHLY and FYNNEI. Trimming removed 3 bases from V and 0 bases from J; junction bases left unmatched: 4. Based on clinical symptoms, serum thyroxine and TRAb, thyroid ultrasound and orbital computed tomography, diagnoses were reached. Regions amplified from RNA transcripts were the TCR beta CDR3 regions. HTBI primers drove first-round RT-PCR of the TCR CDR3. TCRdb processed the multiplex PCR reads anew with MiXCR; each CDR3 protein has one entry. The table has hundreds of thousands of distinct CDR3 sequences, 40% to 55% seen once. Study-wide findings and caveats: A 13 V-J signature model discriminated ophthalmopathy versus stable hyperthyroidism. In blood, most of the thyroid clonotypes expanded above 0.001 were also present.

This clonotype was recorded a few times. Its antigen is not known. This sequence joins TRBV2 and TRBJ2-7; TRBD1 aligns across 8 bases. The TCR comes from an adult man with Graves' disease, either hyperthyroidism or ophthalmopathy (not recorded which). What was sequenced was peripheral blood or thyroid tissue (not recorded which). The chain's CDR3 is CASSDRTGSSYEQYF. CDR3 nucleotide sequence: TGTGCCAGCAGTGACCGGACAGGGAGCTCCTACGAGCAGTACTTC. The whole variable domain, filled in from reference TRBV2 and TRBJ2-7, reads EPEVTQTPSHQVTQMGQEVILRCVPISNHLYFYWYRQILGQKVEFLVSFYNNEISEKSEIFDDQFSVERPDGSNFTLKIRSTKLEDSAMYFCASSDRTGSSYEQYFGPGTRLTVT.